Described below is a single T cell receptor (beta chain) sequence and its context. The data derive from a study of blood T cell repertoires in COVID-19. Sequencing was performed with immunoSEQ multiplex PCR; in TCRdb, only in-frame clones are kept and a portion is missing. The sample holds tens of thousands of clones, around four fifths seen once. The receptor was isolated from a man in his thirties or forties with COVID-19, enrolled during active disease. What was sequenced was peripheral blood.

The CDR3 sequence is CASSQDGTGFPEGGYTF. The CDR3, as DNA: TGCGCCAGCAGCCAAGATGGTACCGGGTTTCCGGAGGGCGGCTACACCTTC. The gene calls are TRBV4-1 and TRBJ1-2; no firm D call. V was shortened by 0 bases and J by 8 bases, with 22 bases between the two germline ends. The CDR3 extends over 17 amino acids. From germline, CDR1 is MGHRA and CDR2 YSYEKL.